The 6 T cell receptor beta chains listed next were all sequenced from one sample in a study of blood T cell repertoires in COVID-19. Some clones are missing from TCRdb's copy, which holds only in-frame ones; the method was immunoSEQ multiplex PCR. Among 59,000 or so clones, around 84% were seen once, and the ten largest hold 6.5% to 8.5%. The sequenced sample consisted of peripheral blood. The receptors stem from a man between 60 and 75 years old with acute or convalescent COVID-19.

The CDR3: CASSYAGQNYGYTF. The DNA of the CDR3 is TGTGCCAGCAGTTACGCGGGACAGAACTATGGCTACACCTTC. The chain combines TRBV6-2 or TRBV6-3 with TRBJ1-2; 7 nucleotides line up with TRBD1. This CDR3 has 14 residues. The germline gives CDR1 MNHEY, CDR2 SVGEGT. The V gene end was trimmed by 2 bases and the J gene end by 2 bases; junction bases not matched to a gene: 2.

The rearrangement links TRBV12-3 or TRBV12-4 to TRBJ1-2, with 7 positions matching TRBD1. V was pared by 5 bases and J by 8 bases, with 5 bases of the junction left unmatched. The CDR3 is made up of 12 amino acids. Written as DNA, the CDR3 is TGTGCCAGCAGTCCGACAGGGTACGGCTACACCTTC. Translated: CASSPTGYGYTF.

The genes are TRBV6-5 and TRBJ1-5, with TRBD1 as a possible D gene (5 bases). Trimming removed 7 bases at V and 2 bases at J, with 12 bases between. The CDR3 extends over 14 amino acids. CDR1 MNHEY and CDR2 SVGAGI come from the germline V gene. Here the CDR3 reads CASTPGGGNQPQHF. The CDR3 DNA follows: TGTGCCAGCACTCCGGGGGGTGGCAATCAGCCCCAGCATTTT.

V and J are TRBV7-9 and TRBJ2-7; 7 bases are shared with TRBD2. V gave up 4 bases and J gave up 3 bases; unmatched junction bases: 12. CDR1 SEHNR and CDR2 FQNEAQ come from the germline V gene (reference sequence). The CDR3 runs to 16 residues. The CDR3 nucleotides read TGTGCCAGCAGCTCCGCTGGGTTGGGGAGGGTCTACGAGCAGTACTTC. It is translated as CASSSAGLGRVYEQYF.

This clone came up once. The chain combines TRBV12-3 or TRBV12-4 with TRBJ1-2; no reliable D call. V shed 4 bases and J shed 3 bases, with 9 bases lying between them. The CDR3 is made up of 13 amino acids. Written as DNA, the CDR3 is TGTGCCAGCAGTTCGTCTCTGTACTATGGCTACACCTTC. Amino acid sequence: CASSSSLYYGYTF.

This clone came up a few times. The chain recombines TRBV19 with TRBJ2-5, with D unclear. The CDR3 has 13 amino acids. Between the trimmed V and J ends, which lost 4 bases and 2 bases, there was a span of 8 bases. CDR1 LNHDA and CDR2 SQIVND come from the germline V gene (reference sequence). CDR3: CASSRQIQETQYF. Written as DNA, the CDR3 is TGTGCCAGTAGTAGGCAGATACAAGAGACCCAGTACTTC.